This T cell receptor beta chain stems from a study of shared clonotypes between healthy human individuals. The naive CD8 subset, CD45RO-negative cells positively selected for CCR7, excluded terminally differentiated effector memory CD45RA+ cells. The germline V gene encodes CDR1 MNHEY and CDR2 SMNVEV (reference sequence). V lost 3 bases to trimming and J lost 4 bases, with 9 bases between them. This CDR3 region has 13 residues. Notes on this clone: The antigen is not known.

Libraries were prepared by immunoSEQ multiplex PCR; TCRdb keeps only in-frame clonotypes and omits some of them. Among roughly 770,000 clones, about 96% were seen once, and the ten largest hold around 0.21%. General study findings and limits: A generally larger estimated richness was seen in naive subsets than in memory subsets.

The sample taken for sequencing was naive CD8+ T cells sorted from blood. The clonotype originates from a young man in good health. The chain uses TRBV27 and TRBJ1-1; D call uncertain. The CDR3 is CASSLGHFTEAFF. DNA of the CDR3: TGTGCCAGCAGTTTGGGCCATTTCACTGAAGCTTTCTTT.